Each of the 18 T cell receptor beta chains below was sequenced from the same sample in a study of T cell repertoires in cytomegalovirus infection. TCRdb processed the reads anew with MiXCR; each CDR3 protein has one entry. The table records 200,000 to 300,000 distinct CDR3 sequences, around 6.4% of them present only once. Sequenced: PBMCs. The receptors derive from a human donor in good health (CMV status not recorded). Some clones in this sample may be carry-over from other donors' samples.

This clonotype was seen repeatedly, ten times or more. The chain uses TRBV11-3 and TRBJ2-7, with D perhaps TRBD2 (5 bases). Germline values: CDR1 SGHNT, CDR2 YENEEA. The CDR3 consists of 15 residues. V was trimmed by 2 bases and J by 5 bases, leaving 16 bases between them. The CDR3 region has the DNA TGTGCCAGCAGCTTATACCCGGGGAATAGCCACGAGCAGTACTTC. Translation gives CASSLYPGNSHEQYF.

This clonotype was seen many times. The chain has TRBV7-2 and TRBJ2-2; D is undetermined. The CDR3 extends over 13 amino acids. V gave up 0 bases and J gave up 11 bases, with 10 bases separating them. CDR1 and CDR2 from the germline V gene are SGHTA and FQGNSA. The CDR3 nucleotides read TGTGCCAGCAGCTTAGCGTTGGGTGAAGAGCTGTTTTTT. This gives the protein CASSLALGEELFF.

The rearrangement joins TRBV20-1 to TRBJ1-5, with 7 bases aligning to TRBD1. Trimming took 0 bases from V and 0 from J; bases not matched to a gene: 2. Germline lookup yields CDR1 DFQATT and CDR2 SNEGSKA (reference sequence). The CDR3 has 15 residues. Here the CDR3 reads CSARDTGDSNQPQHF. The CDR3 DNA reads TGCAGTGCTAGAGATACAGGGGATAGCAATCAGCCCCAGCATTTT.

Ten or more counts support this clonotype. The V gene is TRBV9, the J gene TRBJ2-2; D may be TRBD2 (5 bases). The CDR3 spans 14 residues. CDR1 is SGDLS, CDR2 YYNGEE, per germline. Trimming left V 3 bases short and J 7 bases short, with 13 bases between. CDR3 DNA sequence: TGTGCCAGCAGCGCGGACTGGATAGGCGGGGAGCTGTTTTTT. Encoded protein: CASSADWIGGELFF.

This clonotype was seen at least ten times. The chain is built from TRBV5-1 and TRBJ2-1; TRBD2 agrees at 7 bases. This CDR3 comprises 15 residues. CDR1 is SGHRS and CDR2 is YFSETQ in the germline V gene. V was clipped by 2 bases and J by 5 bases; unmatched bases: 7. CDR3 in amino acids: CASSFLSGGDNEQFF. CDR3 coding DNA: TGCGCCAGCAGCTTTTTATCGGGGGGAGACAATGAGCAGTTCTTC.

The chain couples TRBV5-5 to TRBJ2-7, with 9 bases lining up with TRBD1. CDR1 is SGHKS and CDR2 is YYEKEE in the germline V gene (reference sequence). V was pared by 0 bases and J by 5 bases, with 3 bases of the junction left unmatched. CDR3 size: 14 residues. The CDR3 DNA follows: TGTGCCAGCAGCTTGGAGGGACAGGGTCACGAGCAGTACTTC. This translates into CASSLEGQGHEQYF.

This clonotype was seen many times. The chain carries TRBV27 and TRBJ1-6; no firm D call. CDR3 length: 12 residues. In germline, CDR1 is MNHEY, CDR2 SMNVEV (reference sequence). The ends were cut back, 3 bases at V and 6 bases at J, with 3 bases in the middle. CDR3: CASSLRNSPLHF. Written as DNA, the CDR3 is TGTGCCAGCAGTTTGCGTAATTCACCCCTCCACTTT.

Many counts were recorded for this clonotype. The chain employs TRBV14 and TRBJ2-7; D is possibly TRBD1 or TRBD2 (5 bases each). V dropped 4 bases and J dropped 9 bases, with 22 bases sitting between them. CDR1 and CDR2 (germline): SGHDN, FVKESK. This CDR3 is built from 15 residues. The CDR3 DNA follows: TGTGCCAGCAGCCCTCGGGACCCCGACCTAGGCTGGCAGTACTTC. It codes for CASSPRDPDLGWQYF. The complete variable domain, with remaining parts taken from reference TRBV14 and TRBJ2-7, reads EAGVTQFPSHSVIEKGQTVTLRCDPISGHDNLYWYRRVMGKEIKFLLHFVKESKQDESGMPNNRFLAERTGGTYSTLKVQPAELEDSGVYFCASSPRDPDLGWQYFGPGTRLTVT.

Only a few counts were recorded for this clonotype. The chain couples TRBV20-1 to TRBJ2-3, with D possibly being TRBD1 or TRBD2 (6 bases each). CDR3 length: 15 residues. The germline V and J ends were trimmed by 3 bases and 2 bases, with 15 bases remaining between them. Germline V gene data show CDR1 as DFQATT and CDR2 as SNEGSKA (reference sequence). The CDR3 spells CSASAVGGYTDTQYF. The CDR3 DNA reads as TGCAGTGCTAGCGCCGTCGGGGGCTACACAGATACGCAGTATTTT.

The chain couples TRBV29-1 to TRBJ2-1, with D hard to call. CDR1 and CDR2 (germline): SQVTM, ANQGSEA. The CDR3 has 13 amino acids. Trimming removed 8 bases at V and 2 bases at J, with 13 bases between. The CDR3 DNA follows: TGCAGCCCTAGGGTCTTACCCTACAATGAGCAGTTCTTC. Translating gives CSPRVLPYNEQFF.

This clonotype was detected many times. The chain employs TRBV7-2 and TRBJ2-6, with a weak D call TRBD2 (6 bases). Trimming cost V 2 bases and J 0 bases, with 11 bases left between them. From germline, CDR1 is SGHTA and CDR2 FQGNSA. The CDR3 is made up of 17 amino acids. The CDR3 here is CASSLSGGASGANVLTF. The CDR3 DNA sequence: TGTGCCAGCAGCTTATCGGGCGGGGCCTCTGGGGCCAACGTCCTGACTTTC.

This clonotype has a count of ten or more. The rearrangement uses TRBV5-6 and TRBJ1-1; D gene uncertain. V was clipped by 6 bases and J by 1 base, with 16 bases between them. The CDR3 runs 15 residues. The germline V gene encodes CDR1 SGHDT and CDR2 YYEEEE. The CDR3 loop reads CASNPINAPNTEAFF. The CDR3 nucleotides read TGTGCCAGCAATCCCATCAACGCCCCGAACACTGAAGCTTTCTTT.

This clonotype occurred a few times. The chain has TRBV6-2 or TRBV6-3 and TRBJ2-7, with unresolved D. The CDR3 totals 14 residues. Between the trimmed V and J ends, which lost 2 bases and 2 bases, there was a span of 10 bases. CDR1 and CDR2 (germline): MNHEY, SVGEGT. The CDR3, as DNA: TGTGCCAGCAGTTACCAAGGCCGGCCCTACGAGCAGTACTTC. Translation gives CASSYQGRPYEQYF.

The table lists this clonotype with a few counts. V and J are TRBV20-1 and TRBJ2-1, with 8 bases matching TRBD1. J gave up 7 bases and V 3 bases, and 5 bases lay outside the gene matches. There are 13 residues in the CDR3. Germline V CDR1 and CDR2: DFQATT, SNEGSKA (reference sequence). CDR3: CSASGQGANEQFF. Written as DNA, the CDR3 is TGCAGTGCTAGCGGGCAGGGGGCGAATGAGCAGTTCTTC.

This chain uses TRBV3-1 with TRBJ1-4, with D possibly TRBD1 on 5 matching bases. Trimming cost V 4 bases and J 8 bases, with 17 bases left between them. Germline lookup yields CDR1 LGHDT and CDR2 YNNKEL (reference sequence). The CDR3 spans 15 residues. The CDR3 is CASSLNPGTGEKLFF. The DNA of the CDR3 is TGTGCCAGCAGCCTGAACCCCGGGACGGGGGAAAAACTGTTTTTT.

There are many counts of this clonotype. The J gene is TRBJ2-7, the V gene TRBV20-1; 8 positions match TRBD1. The CDR3 loop spans 15 amino acids. Germline V lookup: CDR1 DFQATT, CDR2 SNEGSKA (reference sequence). Trimming cost V 6 bases and J 0 bases; bases outside gene matches: 10. The CDR3 DNA is TGCAGTGCGGGCCGCGGACAGGGACGCTCCTACGAGCAGTACTTC. Translation gives CSAGRGQGRSYEQYF.

In its sample, this clonotype was seen a few times. The chain couples TRBV13 to TRBJ2-5, with 9 bases matching TRBD2. Germline CDR1 reads PRHDT; CDR2 reads FYEKMQ (reference sequence). Losses at the gene ends were 6 bases for V and 5 bases for J; bases not matched to a gene: 10. CDR3 length equals 15 residues. The CDR3 sequence: CASRPAGLAGETQYF. The DNA for the CDR3 is TGTGCCAGCAGGCCAGCGGGACTAGCAGGGGAGACCCAGTACTTC. The whole variable domain, filled in from reference TRBV13 and TRBJ2-5, reads AAGVIQSPRHLIKEKRETATLKCYPIPRHDTVYWYQQGPGQDPQFLISFYEKMQSDKGSIPDRFSAQQFSDYHSELNMSSLELGDSALYFCASRPAGLAGETQYFGPGTRLLVL.

This clonotype appeared many times. The V call is TRBV19, the J call TRBJ1-1, with D maybe TRBD1 (6 bases). CDR1 and CDR2 from the germline V gene are LNHDA and SQIVND (reference sequence). The V gene lost 5 bases and the J gene lost 1 base, with 14 bases spanning the gap. This CDR3 region has 15 residues. The CDR3 nucleotides read TGTGCCAGTAGTGAAACCGGACAGTCGAACACTGAAGCTTTCTTT. This codes for CASSETGQSNTEAFF.